This TCR beta chain came from a study of T cell clones after liver transplantation. Across the study: Samples came from ITN030ST, which attempted immunosuppression withdrawal within 2 years of liver transplantation. TCRbeta sequencing after a pre-transplant mixed lymphocyte reaction identified graft-donor-reactive clones, later tracked in post-transplant blood.

Assay used: immunoSEQ multiplex PCR; TCRdb lists only in-frame clones, some missing. The table lists about 2,900 clones, under 25% of them singletons, with roughly a sixth in the top ten. TCRbeta sequences of proliferating CFSE-low MLR cells were labeled alloreactive. V lost 0 bases, J lost 7 bases, and 15 bases lay in between. The CDR3 extends over 15 amino acids. The germline V gene encodes CDR1 MNHEY and CDR2 SVGAGI. This clone was seen a few times. The antigen remains unidentified. This sequence originates from a human patient who received a liver transplant. Some T cells may be supplied by the graft donor. Sequencing was carried out using CD4+ T cells from PBMCs cultured with third-party cells. The rearrangement uses TRBV6-5 and TRBJ1-1; D might be TRBD1 (5 bases). In DNA, the CDR3 is TGTGCCAGCAGTTACTCAAAATGGGGCGACAGTGAAGCTTTCTTT. This translates into CASSYSKWGDSEAFF.